These 16 T cell receptor beta chains were sequenced from one sample in a study of shared clonotypes between healthy human individuals. The protocol was immunoSEQ multiplex PCR, while the TCRdb copy is restricted to in-frame clones and leaves out a portion. The data contain about 680,000 clones, approximately 75% of them seen just once; the ten biggest clones take up around 2%. Sequenced input: memory CD4+ T cells sorted from blood. Stated subset: CD45RA-negative fraction. All receptors derive from a woman aged 30 to 39 in good health.

The chain employs TRBV4-2 and TRBJ2-5; TRBD1 agrees at 7 bases. Per the germline V gene, CDR1 is LGHNA and CDR2 is YNFKEQ. With 6 bases clipped from V and 3 bases from J, the junction kept 10 bases outside the gene matches. The CDR3 sequence is 15 residues long. The CDR3 DNA is TGTGCCAGCAGTCAAAAGGGTACAGGGGAAGAGACCCAGTACTTC. Protein product: CASSQKGTGEETQYF.

The chain uses TRBV28 and TRBJ1-2, with D perhaps TRBD1 (6 bases). This CDR3 is built from 15 residues. The germline gives CDR1 MDHEN, CDR2 SYDVKM. V was shortened by 6 bases and J by 8 bases, with 22 bases between the two germline ends. This CDR3 is CASRPMGQGDRGYTF. Written as DNA, the CDR3 is TGTGCCAGCAGACCTATGGGACAAGGCGATCGGGGCTACACCTTC.

V is TRBV28 and J is TRBJ2-3; no reliable D call. The CDR3 consists of 16 residues. V gave up 0 bases and J gave up 1 base, with 11 bases separating them. In germline, CDR1 is MDHEN, CDR2 SYDVKM. As DNA, the CDR3 is TGTGCCAGCAGTTTATGGACCGGATCGGGCACAGATACGCAGTATTTT. Its protein product is CASSLWTGSGTDTQYF.

The CDR3 coding sequence is TGTGCCAGCAGTCCCGTACATGGAAACACCATATATTTT. Its protein product is CASSPVHGNTIYF. The chain uses TRBV6-5 and TRBJ1-3, with D unresolved. Germline values: CDR1 MNHEY, CDR2 SVGAGI. The CDR3 extends over 13 amino acids. With 5 bases removed from V and 3 bases from J, the gap between germline ends came to 8 bases.

The chain combines TRBV6-1 with TRBJ1-5; a possible D gene is TRBD1 (5 bases). Trimming removed 3 bases at V and 2 bases at J, with 11 bases between. The CDR3 runs 15 residues. Germline-derived CDR1 and CDR2 are MNHNS and SASEGT. In nucleotides, the CDR3 is TGTGCCAGCAGTGAGGGACTTGGAGGCAATCAGCCCCAGCATTTT. Translating it yields CASSEGLGGNQPQHF.

The chain has TRBV5-8 and TRBJ2-6, with unresolved D. V shed 1 base and J shed 0 bases, with 5 bases lying between them. CDR1 SGHTS and CDR2 YDEGEE come from the germline V gene. The CDR3 has 15 residues. CDR3 residues: CASSLLDSGANVLTF. In DNA form, the CDR3 reads TGTGCCAGCAGCTTGTTGGACTCTGGGGCCAACGTCCTGACTTTC.

As concerns this clone: Different DNA sequences within this sample yield the same CDR3. The chain employs TRBV6-5 and TRBJ2-1, with TRBD1 as a possible D gene (5 bases). The CDR3 runs to 14 residues. Between the trimmed V and J ends, which lost 4 bases and 0 bases, there was a span of 7 bases. CDR1 is MNHEY and CDR2 is SVGAGI in the germline V gene. CDR3 residues: CASSSGNSYNEQFF. The CDR3 bases are TGTGCCAGCAGTTCAGGGAACTCCTACAATGAGCAGTTCTTC.

The sample holds a few counts of this clone. One end of the junction is discordant with germline, which a read error may explain. V and J are TRBV28 and TRBJ2-5; 7 bases are a match to TRBD2. The CDR3 covers 15 residues. Germline CDR1 MDHEN, CDR2 SYDVKM. The chain's CDR3 is CASSLMGLAEWGLHF. Written as DNA, the CDR3 is TGTGCCAGCAGTTTGATGGGGCTCGCGGAATGGGGACTACACTTC.

This clone was seen once. V and J are TRBV29-1 and TRBJ2-7; tentatively, D is TRBD1 (5 bases). Germline CDR1 is SQVTM and CDR2 is ANQGSEA. Trimming stripped 6 bases from V and 3 bases from J, with 18 bases between. The CDR3 runs 14 residues. This CDR3 is CSVVDGTRVYEQYF. The CDR3 region has the DNA TGCAGCGTAGTAGACGGAACCAGGGTCTACGAGCAGTACTTC.

This clone turned up a few times. The chain carries TRBV2 and TRBJ2-3; 8 positions match TRBD2. J lost 3 bases, V lost 5 bases, and 10 bases had no gene match. The V gene's germline CDR1 is SNHLY and CDR2 FYNNEI. This CDR3 has 16 residues. CDR3 amino acids: CASSQSGSRWTDTQYF. The DNA for the CDR3 is TGTGCCAGCAGTCAAAGCGGGAGCCGTTGGACAGATACGCAGTATTTT.

This chain uses TRBV19 with TRBJ2-3, with a weak D call TRBD2 (6 bases). CDR1 is LNHDA and CDR2 is SQIVND in the germline V gene (reference sequence). V was clipped by 6 bases and J by 3 bases, with 13 bases between them. This CDR3 is built from 14 residues. The CDR3 protein is CASRVTSATDTQYF. CDR3 nucleotides: TGTGCCAGTAGAGTGACTAGTGCGACAGATACGCAGTATTTT. Full variable domain (remainder filled in from reference TRBV19 and TRBJ2-3): DGGITQSPKYLFRKEGQNVTLSCEQNLNHDAMYWYRQDPGQGLRLIYYSQIVNDFQKGDIAEGYSVSREKKESFPLTVTSAQKNPTAFYLCASRVTSATDTQYFGPGTRLTVL.

This clone showed up many times. V and J are TRBV28 and TRBJ2-7; TRBD1 agrees at 9 bases. Germline V CDR1 and CDR2: MDHEN, SYDVKM. The CDR3 spans 20 residues. Trimming removed 2 bases from V and 0 bases from J; junction bases left unmatched: 17. In DNA, the CDR3 is TGTGCCAGCAGTTTAGGGCCGGCCTCCCCCGGGACAGGGCTCTCCTACGAGCAGTACTTC. It specifies CASSLGPASPGTGLSYEQYF.

J is TRBJ2-1 and V is TRBV7-9, with 14 bases that match TRBD2. This CDR3 has 16 amino acids. V trimming: 1 base; J trimming: 4 bases; junction bases outside the gene matches: 0. Germline CDR1 is SEHNR and CDR2 is FQNEAQ (reference sequence). The CDR3 here is CASSLGTSGRYNEQFF. The DNA for the CDR3 is TGTGCCAGCAGCTTAGGGACTAGCGGGAGGTACAATGAGCAGTTCTTC.

The chain carries TRBV2 and TRBJ1-2; D may be TRBD1 (5 bases). Per the germline V gene, CDR1 is SNHLY and CDR2 is FYNNEI. The CDR3 is 18 amino acids. Trimming shortened V by 3 bases and J by 8 bases, and 28 bases separated the two germline ends. This CDR3 reads CASSDARAGAWDSSGYTF. DNA for the CDR3: TGTGCCAGCAGTGACGCTCGGGCCGGGGCCTGGGATTCGTCGGGCTACACCTTC.

At least ten counts were recorded for this clone. V gene TRBV30 combines with J gene TRBJ2-2; 7 bases fit TRBD1. CDR3 length equals 13 residues. Trimming removed 3 bases from V and 7 bases from J; junction bases left unmatched: 5. Per germline, CDR1 GTSNPN and CDR2 SVGIG (reference sequence). The CDR3 spells CAWSPTGIGELFF. The CDR3 DNA reads TGTGCCTGGAGCCCGACAGGGATCGGGGAGCTGTTTTTT.

The CDR3 sequence: CASSAKGGAAFF. CDR3 coding DNA: TGTGCCAGTAGCGCGAAGGGGGGGGCCGCTTTCTTT. The chain uses TRBV19 and TRBJ1-1; tentatively, D is TRBD1 (6 bases). The CDR3 totals 12 residues. V lost 6 bases, J lost 11 bases, and 16 bases lay in between. The germline CDR1 and CDR2 sequences are LNHDA and SQIVND (reference sequence). The variable domain in full, completed from reference TRBV19 and TRBJ1-1, reads DGGITQSPKYLFRKEGQNVTLSCEQNLNHDAMYWYRQDPGQGLRLIYYSQIVNDFQKGDIAEGYSVSREKKESFPLTVTSAQKNPTAFYLCASSAKGGAAFFGQGTRLTVV.